Included here is one T cell receptor beta chain sequence, with context. This sample is drawn from a study of blood T cell repertoires in COVID-19. Study-wide context: COVID-19 samples from acute and convalescent phases originated in the United States, Italy and Spain. Sample material is recorded as cDNA or gDNA derived from T cells, B-cell-depleted T cells, or PBMCs.

Per the original methods: Quantification of nucleated cells was approximated via reference gene primer amplification. Assay: immunoSEQ multiplex PCR; the TCRdb copy retains only in-frame clones and omits some. V and J calls and clone size are those listed in that table; D and trimming were worked out from the DNA. The data contain 150,000 to 250,000 clones, around 95% of them singletons. Seattle-derived patients entered the study during active infection and were followed longitudinally. The CDR3 has 15 amino acids. Germline lookup yields CDR1 LNHDA and CDR2 SQIVND (reference sequence). V was cut by 5 bases and J by 0 bases, with 12 bases left in between.

The chain links TRBV19 to TRBJ2-3; tentatively, D is TRBD2 (6 bases). The receptor comes from a man younger than 40 with COVID-19, enrolled during active disease. The sample taken for sequencing was peripheral blood. CDR3 loop: CASSLGGSSTDTQYF. CDR3 nucleotides: TGTGCCAGTAGTCTTGGGGGGTCGAGCACAGATACGCAGTATTTT.